The sequence of this T cell receptor (beta chain) was determined in a study of patients and donors after allogeneic stem cell transplantation. TCRdb analysed the RT-PCR reads with MiXCR anew, one entry per CDR3 protein. The table includes 20,000 to 30,000 distinct CDR3 sequences, 6.5% to 10% detected once. Germline CDR1 SGHAT, CDR2 FQNNGV. The CDR3 has 12 amino acids. V dropped 5 bases and J dropped 3 bases, with 4 bases sitting between them. What was sequenced was blood, either unsorted or a sorted T cell fraction (not recorded which). This clonotype was sampled from a human donor who was either an allogeneic HSCT recipient or a stem cell or donor lymphocyte infusion donor (not recorded which). It is not recorded whose cells these are; they may come from a transplant donor. This chain uses TRBV11-2 with TRBJ2-2; D remains ambiguous. CDR3 in amino acids: CASSPDTGELFF. The CDR3 DNA reads TGTGCCAGCAGCCCCGACACCGGGGAGCTGTTTTTT.